This T cell receptor beta chain was observed in a study of Graves' ophthalmopathy and Graves' hyperthyroidism (dated 2018 in TCRdb). Background on the whole study: A patient counted as having stable hyperthyroidism if there was no progression to ophthalmopathy within 18 months of follow-up. Once sampling was done, hyperthyroidism patients were given methimazole at a starting dose of 30 mg daily, while ophthalmopathy patients were given high-dose intravenous methylprednisolone. In total, approximately 130 blood samples were TCR-sequenced: approximately 42 ophthalmopathy, approximately 75 hyperthyroidism and 17 hyperthyroidism-to-ophthalmopathy patients. To explore V-J signatures that distinguish ophthalmopathy from hyperthyroidism, a discovery set of more than 90 patients was enrolled, made up of under 50 with ophthalmopathy and 57 with stable hyperthyroidism. The study used TCR beta repertoire signatures to distinguish Graves' ophthalmopathy from Graves' hyperthyroidism and to predict progression to ophthalmopathy. The independent validation cohort included around 19 hyperthyroidism patients plus 17 patients who later progressed from hyperthyroidism to ophthalmopathy. In several hyperthyroidism patients, the T-cell repertoires found in thyroid tissue were compared with those found in blood. Overall study results and their limits: Most of the expanded thyroid clonotypes with a frequency above 0.001 were also detected in blood, and it was suggested that the thyroid immune response may be reflected by blood repertoires. In cross-validation, the 13-signature model distinguished ophthalmopathy from stable hyperthyroidism with more than 85% sensitivity and 81% to 82% specificity, while in the test set the corresponding values were approximately 80% and 75%. In validation, the model predicted ophthalmopathy progression with about 70% sensitivity and 72% to 80% specificity; more than ten predicted patients were CT-confirmed with GO in a median of about 6.1 months. Sample size was not statistically predetermined, and group allocation was not concealed from the investigators.

Patients with hyperthyroidism were aged 18 to 65 years, had been newly diagnosed, and had a disease duration of less than 2 months. Patients with other autoimmune diseases, uncontrolled infections, pregnancy or lactation were excluded. Clinical symptoms, serum thyroxine, TRAb, thyroid ultrasound and orbital computed tomography formed the basis of the diagnosis. Total RNA was extracted with Trizol reagent and quality-checked on an Agilent 2100 Bioanalyzer. Inclusive of the bounding cysteine and phenylalanine, the CDR3 is 14 residues long. The DNA shown is the 42-base CDR3, in frame from base 1. Taken from the germline V gene, the CDR1 and CDR2 loops are SGHRS and YFSETQ. Trimming accounts for 0 bases at V and 11 bases at J, while the number of junction bases matched to no gene is 5. This clonotype has only a few counts. What antigen it recognizes has not been identified. No clone much larger than this one lies a single base away; base qualities are absent.

For repertoire sequencing, TCR beta CDR3 regions were amplified from RNA transcripts. A first-round RT-PCR used HTBI primers with the Qiagen OneStep RT-PCR kit, followed by a second-round multiplex PCR, size selection and purification. Sequencing of the libraries was carried out on an Illumina HiSeq2000 in paired-end mode with 100 bp reads. Processing in the source paper ran as follows. Reads were processed with SOAPnuke, discarding reads with adapters, uncalled bases, mean Phred below 15, or no exact constant-primer or identifier match. High-quality paired reads were merged with COPE v1.2.5. Unique nucleotide sequences were defined as clonotypes and aligned to IMGT TRB V, D and J references using MiTCR v1.1. The analysis was limited to V-J combinations with a frequency above 0.0001, which together covered over 99% of the repertoires. A TCR clonal expansion and chaos score per V-J combination was defined as the ratio of F50 clonal expansion to chaos observed in the TCRdist matrix. Features were reduced by Welch's t-statistics and random forest to some 13 V-J combinations, which fed a naive Bayes classifier. The Morisita-Horn index was used to measure how similar the thyroid and blood repertoires were. The raw public reads went through TCRdb reprocessing: fastp at Q25, MiXCR clone calling, in-frame beta chains kept. Each entry is one CDR3 protein sequence, shown with its most common DNA and genes. None of the V and J calls come from the authors' own analysis; TCRdb made them. The sample includes some 1.1 million distinct CDR3 sequences, with 36% observed a single time. The ten top clones hold roughly 10% of the sample.

The specimen was peripheral blood or thyroid tissue (not recorded which). This TCR came from an adult man with Graves' hyperthyroidism. Recombination joined TRBV5-1 with TRBJ1-6, with 7 central nucleotides matching TRBD1. The CDR3 here reads CASSLGQGATPLHF. DNA sequence: TGCGCCAGCAGCTTGGGACAGGGAGCGACACCCCTCCACTTT.